The clone carrying this TCR beta chain has more than one count but fewer than ten. No antigen is known for it. These data are taken from a study of blood T cells in healthy people across ages. Study conclusions and caveats: Naive T cell percentage showed a strong correlation with TCR beta diversity. While age rose, TCR beta diversity per million T cells dropped in a roughly linear way.

The V and J ends lost 3 bases and 8 bases respectively, with 7 bases between them. The CDR3 is 11 residues long. Germline assignment: CDR1 DFQATT and CDR2 SNEGSKA (reference sequence). A second roughly 6 to 11 cycle PCR used barcoded and J-beta primers. TCRdb redid the calling of the 5' RACE reads with MiXCR, one entry per CDR3 protein. The top ten clones hold 13% of a sample with 800,000 to 950,000 distinct CDR3 sequences, roughly 40% of them seen once. The chain employs TRBV20-1 and TRBJ1-4, with D perhaps matching TRBD1 (5 bases). Sequenced material: blood. The receptor was derived from a man aged 18 to 29 in good health. The CDR3 protein is CSASRGEKLFF. CDR3 sequence (DNA): TGCAGTGCTAGTAGGGGCGAAAAACTGTTTTTT.